These 20 T cell receptor beta chains were sequenced from one sample in a study of CD8 T cells in Susac syndrome. The RNA input was about 0.5 to 1 ug, and it was reverse transcribed with random hexamers. One entry per CDR3 protein results from TCRdb running MiXCR on the immunoSEQ multiplex PCR reads. The data contain 120,000 or so distinct CDR3 sequences, around 94% of them singletons. The material sequenced was CD8+ T cells from PBMCs. Receptors originate from a human donor with Susac syndrome.

The chain couples TRBV30 to TRBJ2-5; TRBD2 aligns across 11 bases. This CDR3 contains 17 residues. Trimming removed 2 bases from V and 5 bases from J; junction bases left unmatched: 13. Germline-derived CDR1 and CDR2 are GTSNPN and SVGIG (reference sequence). CDR3 sequence (DNA): TGTGCCTGGAGTCCACTAGCGGGAGTTTTCGTAGGGGAGACCCAGTACTTC. Translated, it gives CAWSPLAGVFVGETQYF.

The rearrangement uses TRBV7-6 and TRBJ2-1; D unresolved. V lost 0 bases and J 0 bases, leaving 9 bases between the germline ends. This CDR3 is built from 16 residues. CDR1 is SGHVS and CDR2 is FNYEAQ in the germline V gene. In nucleotides, the CDR3 is TGTGCCAGCAGCTTAGCCGGAATTAGCTCCTACAATGAGCAGTTCTTC. It encodes CASSLAGISSYNEQFF.

The chain combines TRBV7-8 with TRBJ2-1, with 12 bases aligning to TRBD2. The CDR3 runs 14 residues. Trimming cost V 4 bases and J 10 bases; bases outside gene matches: 5. Per the germline V gene, CDR1 is SGHVS and CDR2 is FQNEAQ. DNA of the CDR3: TGTGCCAGCAGCTCACGGACTAGCGGGGAGGAGCAGTTCTTC. It codes for CASSSRTSGEEQFF.

V is TRBV20-1 and J is TRBJ2-7, with 11 bases that match TRBD2. V lost 1 base to trimming and J lost 0 bases; unmatched junction nucleotides: 17. CDR1 is DFQATT and CDR2 is SNEGSKA in the germline V gene (reference sequence). The length of the CDR3 is 20 residues. The CDR3 spells CSARAAFLSGREGASYEQYF. In DNA, the CDR3 is TGCAGTGCTAGAGCCGCGTTTCTTAGCGGGAGGGAAGGGGCCTCCTACGAGCAGTACTTC.

The CDR3 nucleotides are TGTGCCAGCAGTCCCGGGGCGAGGCGGGAAAAACTGTTTTTT. Translating it yields CASSPGARREKLFF. The chain is built from TRBV27 and TRBJ1-4; possibly TRBD1 for D (5 bases). V was cut by 5 bases and J by 8 bases, with 15 bases left in between. Germline CDR1 and CDR2: MNHEY and SMNVEV (reference sequence). The length of the CDR3 is 14 residues.

V gene TRBV2 combines with J gene TRBJ1-4; 7 bases align to TRBD1. This CDR3 spans 13 amino acids. CDR1 and CDR2 (germline): SNHLY, FYNNEI. Trimming took 3 bases from V and 11 from J; bases not matched to a gene: 6. The CDR3 spells CASSEEGGGKLFF. CDR3 bases: TGTGCCAGCAGTGAGGAAGGGGGCGGGAAACTGTTTTTT.

The V call is TRBV28, the J call TRBJ2-6; no reliable D call. The CDR3 is 15 amino acids. The germline V and J ends were trimmed by 6 bases and 0 bases, with 9 bases remaining between them. Germline V gives CDR1 MDHEN, CDR2 SYDVKM. CDR3 DNA: TGTGCCAGCAGCGACGGCATCTCTGGGGCCAACGTCCTGACTTTC. It specifies CASSDGISGANVLTF.

The chain combines TRBV20-1 with TRBJ1-1; TRBD1 agrees at 8 bases. In germline, CDR1 is DFQATT, CDR2 SNEGSKA (reference sequence). The V and J ends lost 6 bases and 4 bases, in that order; junction bases with no gene match: 7. The CDR3 is 13 amino acids. The CDR3 DNA reads TGCAGTGCGAGGACAGGGCTGGTCACTGAAGCTTTCTTT. This gives the protein CSARTGLVTEAFF.

The table lists this clonotype with a few counts. The rearrangement uses TRBV13 and TRBJ2-7; D gene unclear. Between the trimmed V and J ends, which lost 1 base and 0 bases, there was a span of 7 bases. Germline loops: CDR1 PRHDT, CDR2 FYEKMQ (reference sequence). The CDR3 spans 14 residues. Written as DNA, the CDR3 is TGTGCCAGCAGCTTAGTTGGCGACTCCTACGAGCAGTACTTC. Protein product: CASSLVGDSYEQYF. The entire variable domain, with the rest obtained from reference TRBV13 and TRBJ2-7, is as follows: AAGVIQSPRHLIKEKRETATLKCYPIPRHDTVYWYQQGPGQDPQFLISFYEKMQSDKGSIPDRFSAQQFSDYHSELNMSSLELGDSALYFCASSLVGDSYEQYFGPGTRLTVT.

CDR3 nucleotides: TGTGCCAGCAGCCGGCGGGACAGGGGAAGGGATACGCAGTATTTT. It codes for CASSRRDRGRDTQYF. The chain recombines TRBV11-2 with TRBJ2-3; TRBD1 matches 10 bases. In germline, CDR1 is SGHAT, CDR2 FQNNGV. Trimming removed 5 bases from V and 6 bases from J; junction bases left unmatched: 8. This CDR3 contains 15 residues.

CDR3 loop: CSVREQFF. The CDR3 DNA follows: TGCAGTGTACGTGAGCAGTTCTTC. The rearrangement uses TRBV20-1 and TRBJ2-1; unclear D gene. V was clipped by 7 bases and J by 9 bases, with 4 bases between them. There are 8 residues in the CDR3. The germline CDR1 and CDR2 sequences are DFQATT and SNEGSKA (reference sequence).

V gene TRBV5-1 combines with J gene TRBJ2-3; D call uncertain. This CDR3 has 14 residues. Trimming stripped 0 bases from V and 2 bases from J, with 7 bases between. CDR1 is SGHRS and CDR2 is YFSETQ in the germline V gene. CDR3 sequence (DNA): TGCGCCAGCAGCTTGGCCTGGATCACAGATACGCAGTATTTT. The encoded protein is CASSLAWITDTQYF.

The chain uses TRBV5-4 and TRBJ2-3, with D uncertain. The length of the CDR3 is 12 residues. V gave up 4 bases and J gave up 6 bases, with 9 bases separating them. Germline V gene lookup returns CDR1 SGHNT and CDR2 YYREEE (reference sequence). In DNA, the CDR3 is TGTGCCAGCAGCCAGGAAGACGATACGCAGTATTTT. As protein: CASSQEDDTQYF. Full variable domain (remainder filled in from reference TRBV5-4 and TRBJ2-3): ETGVTQSPTHLIKTRGQQVTLRCSSQSGHNTVSWYQQALGQGPQFIFQYYREEENGRGNFPPRFSGLQFPNYSSELNVNALELDDSALYLCASSQEDDTQYFGPGTRLTVL.

This chain connects TRBV7-9 to TRBJ2-5; D gene unclear. The CDR3 spans 14 residues. Germline V CDR1 and CDR2: SEHNR, FQNEAQ (reference sequence). V dropped 1 base and J dropped 6 bases, with 12 bases sitting between them. The CDR3 coding sequence is TGTGCCAGCAGCTTAGACTTCTCCCTGAAGACCCAGTACTTC. Translation gives CASSLDFSLKTQYF. Using reference TRBV7-9 and TRBJ2-5 for the parts outside the CDR3, the full variable domain is DTGVSQNPRHKITKRGQNVTFRCDPISEHNRLYWYRQTLGQGPEFLTYFQNEAQLEKSRLLSDRFSAERPKGSFSTLEIQRTEQGDSAMYLCASSLDFSLKTQYFGPGTRLLVL.

V gene TRBV20-1 combines with J gene TRBJ1-1; 7 bases are a match to TRBD1. CDR1 and CDR2 from the germline V gene are DFQATT and SNEGSKA (reference sequence). CDR3 length equals 12 residues. Germline trimming cut 5 bases from V and 3 bases from J; bases unmatched to any gene: 3. The CDR3 loop is CSAGTAHTEAFF. The CDR3 nucleotides read TGCAGTGCTGGGACAGCTCACACTGAAGCTTTCTTT.

The rearrangement links TRBV9 to TRBJ2-2; D is undetermined. The CDR3 is 11 amino acids. The germline V gene has CDR1 SGDLS and CDR2 YYNGEE. Trimming pared 4 bases from V and 7 bases from J, leaving 5 bases between. In DNA form, the CDR3 reads TGTGCCAGCAGCTCAGACGGGGAGCTGTTTTTT. This codes for CASSSDGELFF.

The V gene is TRBV11-2, the J gene TRBJ2-2; D perhaps matches TRBD2 (5 bases). CDR3 size: 16 residues. Trimming took off 0 bases at V and 2 bases at J, with 10 bases between the two ends. Germline V gene data show CDR1 as SGHAT and CDR2 as FQNNGV. The CDR3 region is CASSLDPGLNTGELFF. The CDR3 bases are TGTGCCAGCAGCTTAGACCCTGGACTTAACACCGGGGAGCTGTTTTTT.

This chain joins TRBV6-5 and TRBJ2-5, with D perhaps matching TRBD2 (6 bases). The germline gives CDR1 MNHEY, CDR2 SVGAGI. With 6 bases removed from V and 5 bases from J, the gap between germline ends came to 16 bases. This CDR3 spans 14 amino acids. The CDR3 DNA reads TGTGCCAGCAGCGAAACTAGCTGGGAGGAGACCCAGTACTTC. This sequence encodes CASSETSWEETQYF.

The chain is built from TRBV30 and TRBJ2-1; 10 bases line up with TRBD1. CDR1 and CDR2 from the germline V gene are GTSNPN and SVGIG (reference sequence). Losses at the gene ends were 3 bases for V and 4 bases for J; bases not matched to a gene: 6. This CDR3 contains 15 residues. For the CDR3, the DNA is TGTGCCTGGAGGGTTGGACAGGGGGATTACAATGAGCAGTTCTTC. Translating gives CAWRVGQGDYNEQFF.

The genes are TRBV27 and TRBJ2-1, with D possibly being TRBD1 (6 bases). The CDR3 is 14 residues long. V lost 2 bases to trimming and J lost 8 bases, with 13 bases between them. Germline V gene lookup returns CDR1 MNHEY and CDR2 SMNVEV (reference sequence). In nucleotides, the CDR3 is TGTGCCAGCAGTTTAAGTAGGGGGTTCCATGAGCAGTTCTTC. Its translation is CASSLSRGFHEQFF.